This T cell receptor (beta chain) was captured in a study of response to subunit inactivated influenza vaccine. Study-wide results and limits: T cells newly recruited by each seasonal influenza vaccination are few, the authors suggested.

This clonotype was counted ten times or more. What it binds is not known. TCRdb reanalysed the RT-PCR reads using MiXCR and keeps one entry per CDR3 protein. The sample consists of 200,000 to 300,000 distinct CDR3 sequences, less than 15% of them appearing once. This clonotype was obtained from a man aged 45-65 years who received an inactivated influenza vaccine. Sample: non-naive T cells sorted from PBMCs, taken around 14 days before vaccination.

The CDR3 sequence is CASSQDLLNTEAFF. DNA for the CDR3: TGCGCCAGCAGCCAAGATTTACTGAACACTGAAGCTTTCTTT. The rearrangement links TRBV4-3 to TRBJ1-1; D unclear. Looked up from germline, CDR1 is LGHNA and CDR2 is YSLEER. The CDR3 runs 14 residues. The ends were cut back, 0 bases at V and 0 bases at J, with 5 bases in the middle.